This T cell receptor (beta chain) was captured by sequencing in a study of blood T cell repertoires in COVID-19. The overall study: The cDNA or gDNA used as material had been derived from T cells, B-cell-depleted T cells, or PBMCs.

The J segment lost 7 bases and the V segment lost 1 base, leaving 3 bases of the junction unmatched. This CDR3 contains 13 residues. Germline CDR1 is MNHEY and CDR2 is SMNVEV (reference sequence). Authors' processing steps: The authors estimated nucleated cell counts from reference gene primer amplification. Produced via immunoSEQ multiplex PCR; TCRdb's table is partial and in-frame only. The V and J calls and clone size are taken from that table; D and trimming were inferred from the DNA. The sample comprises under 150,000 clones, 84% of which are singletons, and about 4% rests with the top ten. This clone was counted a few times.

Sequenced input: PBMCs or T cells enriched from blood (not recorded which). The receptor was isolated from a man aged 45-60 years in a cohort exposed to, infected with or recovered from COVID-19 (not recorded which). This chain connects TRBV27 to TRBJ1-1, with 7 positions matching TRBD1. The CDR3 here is CASSLLQGNEAFF. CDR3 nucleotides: TGTGCCAGCAGTTTATTACAGGGGAATGAAGCTTTCTTT.